These 2 T cell receptor beta chains came from one sample sequenced in a study of CD8 T cells in ankylosing spondylitis (dated by TCRdb to the late 2010s). What the research found in general, with its limitations: Blood from ankylosing spondylitis patients appeared to be characterized by a TCR beta motif composed of roughly 8 highly homologous amino acid variants.

Libraries were made using 5' RACE. Sequencing instrument: Illumina HiSeq 2500. TCRdb reprocessed the public reads (quality trimming at Q25 with fastp, clone calling with MiXCR) and kept in-frame beta chains. All rows with the same CDR3 protein become a single entry with the most common DNA and genes. Within this sample are about 540,000 distinct CDR3 sequences, with roughly 13% of them counted one time only. The ten largest clones take up around 6.8% of the sample. What these receptors recognize is not known. The sequenced sample was blood, either unsorted or a sorted T cell fraction (not recorded which). These receptor sequences come from a male donor with ankylosing spondylitis.

This clonotype was seen more than once but under ten times. The V and J genes are TRBV6-1 and TRBJ2-1; TRBD2 aligns across 7 bases. CDR3 size: 15 residues. Looked up from germline, CDR1 is MNHNS and CDR2 is SASEGT. The junction had 7 bases not matched to a gene; V was cut back by 6 bases and J by 2 bases. Here the CDR3 reads CASRPLAEAYNEQFF. DNA for the CDR3: TGTGCCAGCAGACCTCTAGCGGAGGCCTACAATGAGCAGTTCTTC.

The chain is built from TRBV20-1 and TRBJ1-1; a weak D match, TRBD1 (5 bases). There are 15 residues in the CDR3. V was trimmed by 2 bases and J by 2 bases, leaving 15 bases between them. The germline V gene has CDR1 DFQATT and CDR2 SNEGSKA (reference sequence). CDR3 nucleotide sequence: TGCAGTGCTAGAAGGGCAGGGCAATTTAACACTGAAGCTTTCTTT. It yields the protein CSARRAGQFNTEAFF.